What follows are 3 T cell receptor beta chains derived from one specimen sequenced in a study of cytomegalovirus exposure and HLA in healthy donors. Vbeta (60) and Jbeta (13) primers were used in the PCR. Profiling relied on immunoSEQ multiplex PCR, and the TCRdb table lists in-frame clones only, not all of them. The data show 80,000 to 95,000 clones, about four fifths seen once. Material: PBMCs. All receptors come from a man aged 18 to 35 in good health and CMV-seropositive.

The CDR3 protein is CASLAGKFSNEQFF. The CDR3 coding sequence is TGTGCCAGCTTAGCGGGAAAGTTCTCCAATGAGCAGTTCTTC. This chain connects TRBV2 to TRBJ2-1; 8 bases map to TRBD2. Germline V lookup: CDR1 SNHLY, CDR2 FYNNEI. Trimming took 8 bases from V and 6 from J; bases not matched to a gene: 9. CDR3 length: 14 amino acids.

The chain joins TRBV21-1 to TRBJ2-1; the D call in the table, TRBD2, was not verified against the DNA. TRBV21-1 is a listed pseudogene. The CDR3 is 15 residues long. Here the CDR3 reads CASSWGTSGNNEQFF. The CDR3 bases are TGTGCCAGCAGCTGGGGGACTAGTGGGAACAATGAGCAGTTCTTC.

The J gene is TRBJ1-1, the V gene TRBV25-1, with D perhaps TRBD1 (6 bases). V shed 4 bases and J shed 1 base, with 10 bases lying between them. In germline, CDR1 is MGHDK, CDR2 SYGVNS. The CDR3 contains 14 residues. CDR3 sequence (DNA): TGTGCCAGCAGTGTTACAGGGACGAACACTGAAGCTTTCTTT. Its translation is CASSVTGTNTEAFF. Looking up the rest from reference TRBV25-1 and TRBJ1-1 gives the full variable domain: EADIYQTPRYLVIGTGKKITLECSQTMGHDKMYWYQQDPGMELHLIHYSYGVNSTEKGDLSSESTVSRIRTEHFPLTLESARPSHTSQYLCASSVTGTNTEAFFGQGTRLTVV.